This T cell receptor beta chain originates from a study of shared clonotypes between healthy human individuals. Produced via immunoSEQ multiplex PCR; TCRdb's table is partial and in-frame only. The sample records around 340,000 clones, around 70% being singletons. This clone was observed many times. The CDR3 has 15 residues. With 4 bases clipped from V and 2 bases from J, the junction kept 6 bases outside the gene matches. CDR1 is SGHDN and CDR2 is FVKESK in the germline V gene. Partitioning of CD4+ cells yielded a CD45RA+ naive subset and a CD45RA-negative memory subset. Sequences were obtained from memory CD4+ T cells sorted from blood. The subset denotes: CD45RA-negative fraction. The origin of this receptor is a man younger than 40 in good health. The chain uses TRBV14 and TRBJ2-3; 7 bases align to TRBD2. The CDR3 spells CASSRDGTNTDTQYF. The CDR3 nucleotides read TGTGCCAGCAGCCGAGACGGGACTAACACAGATACGCAGTATTTT.